This T cell receptor (beta chain) was sequenced in a study of neoadjuvant anti-PD-1 for oral cavity cancer. Indicated time point: after neoadjuvant nivolumab, at surgical resection. The repertoire was sequenced with immunoSEQ multiplex PCR; TCRdb's copy has only in-frame clones and lacks some. The sample consists of 72,000 or so clones, 85% to 90% of them appearing once. Germline V CDR1 and CDR2: MDHEN, SYDVKM. CDR3 length equals 13 residues. Trimming removed 2 bases from V and 11 bases from J, with 15 bases in between. The sequence was obtained from a person between 40 and 85 years old with oral cavity squamous cell carcinoma. The material was PBMCs, obtained after nivolumab (anti-PD-1) treatment. This rearrangement joins TRBV28 to TRBJ1-1; no clear D. CDR3 amino acids: CASSLAAGVNAFF. The DNA of the CDR3 is TGTGCCAGCAGTTTAGCCGCCGGGGTTAACGCTTTCTTT.